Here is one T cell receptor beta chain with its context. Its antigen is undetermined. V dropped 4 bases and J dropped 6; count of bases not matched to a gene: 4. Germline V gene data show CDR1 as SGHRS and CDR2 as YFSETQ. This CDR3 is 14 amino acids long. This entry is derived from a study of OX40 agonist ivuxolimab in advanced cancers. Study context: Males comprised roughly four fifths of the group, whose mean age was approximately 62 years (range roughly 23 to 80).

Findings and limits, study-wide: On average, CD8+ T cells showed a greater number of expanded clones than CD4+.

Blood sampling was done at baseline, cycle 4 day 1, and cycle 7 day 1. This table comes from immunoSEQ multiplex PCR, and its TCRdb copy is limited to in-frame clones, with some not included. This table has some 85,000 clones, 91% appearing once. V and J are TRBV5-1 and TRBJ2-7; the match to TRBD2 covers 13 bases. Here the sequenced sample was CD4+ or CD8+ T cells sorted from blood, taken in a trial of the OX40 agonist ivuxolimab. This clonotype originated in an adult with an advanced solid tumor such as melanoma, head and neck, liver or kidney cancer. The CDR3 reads CASSPRTSGSEQYF. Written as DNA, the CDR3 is TGCGCCAGCAGCCCTCGGACTAGCGGGAGCGAGCAGTACTTC.